This TCR beta chain was sequenced in a study of blood T cell repertoires in COVID-19 (dated by TCRdb to 2019 to 2021). Some background on the complete study: Samples from collaborators originated in the United States, Italy and Spain and spanned both the acute and convalescent phases of COVID-19. Where HLA class I and class II types were available, the types were taken from metadata supplied by the sample provider, not from assay-based typing. The prospective study material was composed of cDNA or gDNA derived from T cells, B-cell-depleted T cells, or PBMCs. The samples were drawn from two sources: the first 160 participants of the ongoing ImmuneRACE study, and 1,000 to 1,500 subjects contributed by 6 global collaborators. Nearly every sample came with metadata listing a de-identified subject ID, COVID-19 status, age in years and sex. Deeply sampled blood TCRbeta repertoires from subjects exposed to, actively infected with, or recovered from COVID-19 were included in the dataset. A freely available public database, intended as a resource for researchers studying the immune response to SARS-CoV-2, is where the repertoires were released. The full study reports these points: The quantity of clinical and demographic metadata differed by source and by participant and was supplied without curation.

Details on this clone: Its binding antigen is unknown. There are no base qualities to consult, and no much larger clone falls within one base.

Collaborating institutions collected whole blood in K2EDTA tubes following their own protocols. For TCRbeta analysis, collaborators shipped samples in one of three forms: frozen whole blood, isolated PBMCs, or DNA extracted from either of those sample types. The CDR3, from cysteine to phenylalanine, totals 14 residues. Only CDR3 DNA remains: 42 bases, in frame from the first base. V was cut back by 0 bases and J by 6 bases, leaving a gap of 6 bases between them. From the germline V gene, CDR1 is SGHTA and CDR2 is FQGTGA. TCRbeta CDR3 regions were amplified from genomic DNA using the immunoSEQ Assay, a bias-controlled multiplex PCR. The authors processed their data as follows. Nucleated cell counts per sample were estimated from amplification of reference gene primers within the assay. To quantify the absolute abundance of each unique TCRbeta CDR3 rearrangement, sequence reads were collapsed and filtered. For each sample, productive Simpson clonality was calculated as the square root of Simpson's diversity index across productive rearrangements. Not all clones reach the TCRdb copy of this immuneACCESS table, which keeps in-frame sequences only. Checked studies attribute under half of the gap to unresolved V genes and leave the rest unexplained. The V and J calls and clone size are taken from that table; D and trimming were inferred from the DNA. This sample holds 90,000 to 100,000 clones; roughly 84% were observed only once. The ten largest clones capture around 15% of the sample.

The rearrangement joined TRBV7-3 to TRBJ1-6; the D segment could be TRBD1, given 5 matching bases. The source material was peripheral blood. The origin of this receptor is a woman aged 55-75 years with acute or convalescent COVID-19. The bases read TGTGCCAGCAGCTTAACAGGGGTTAATTCACCCCTCCACTTT. This encodes CASSLTGVNSPLHF.